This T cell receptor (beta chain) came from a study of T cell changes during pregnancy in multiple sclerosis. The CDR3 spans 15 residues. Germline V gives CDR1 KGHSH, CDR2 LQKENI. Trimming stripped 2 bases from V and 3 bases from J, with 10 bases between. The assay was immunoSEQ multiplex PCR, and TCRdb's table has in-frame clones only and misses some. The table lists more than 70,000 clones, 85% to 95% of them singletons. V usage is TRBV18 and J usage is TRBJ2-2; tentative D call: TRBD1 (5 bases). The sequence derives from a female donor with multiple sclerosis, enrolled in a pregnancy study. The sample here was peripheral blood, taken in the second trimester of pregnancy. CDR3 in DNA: TGTGCCAGCTCACCATGGCAGGGATACACCGGGGAGCTGTTTTTT. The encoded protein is CASSPWQGYTGELFF.